This TCR beta chain was retrieved from a study of Ad26.COV2.S vaccination and SARS-CoV-2 variants. General observations from the study: Reports say spike-specific CD8+ and CD4+ T cell responses covered substantial breadth after vaccination. Researchers cautioned that TCR breadth and depth analyses may have underestimated total T cell responses.

Concerning this clone: Its matching antigen is unknown.

Repertoires were generated with immunoSEQ multiplex PCR, while TCRdb's copy carries only in-frame clones and drops some. The table has fewer than 500,000 clones, approximately 92% seen once. Regarding treatment: some 20 received Ad26.COV2.S at low or high dose, single or two shots; a few received placebo; per-sample allocation not given. Day 63 after the first vaccine or placebo injection was the time point for sampling. The donor was a Boston adult aged 18-55 years. The clonotype originates from a person aged 18-65 years who received the Ad26.COV2.S COVID-19 vaccine or a placebo. The sample in question was peripheral blood, obtained in a trial of Ad26.COV2.S vaccine versus placebo.

CDR3 loop: CSVEGPGLAGGRETQYF. The CDR3 DNA follows: TGCAGCGTTGAAGGACCCGGACTAGCGGGAGGCCGAGAGACCCAGTACTTC. J is TRBJ2-5 and V is TRBV29-1; 14 nucleotides agree with TRBD2. Per the germline V gene, CDR1 is SQVTM and CDR2 is ANQGSEA. This CDR3 is built from 17 residues. Losses at the gene ends were 1 base for V and 4 bases for J; bases not matched to a gene: 8.